Presented here are 21 T cell receptor beta chains from one specimen sequenced in a study of cytomegalovirus exposure and HLA in healthy donors (dated by TCRdb to about 2017). The library relied on the immunoSEQ multiplex PCR assay. The multiplex PCR relied on a mix of 60 forward primers for TCR Vbeta segments and 13 reverse primers for TCR Jbeta segments. Sourced from immuneACCESS, this table was stored by TCRdb with only in-frame sequences that have V and J called. A share of the clones is absent; for the studies checked, an unresolved V gene accounts for under half, and the remainder has no known explanation. For this sample the table gives approximately 40,000 clones, of which around 86% were detected only once. About an eighth of the sample is taken by the ten largest. Specimen: PBMCs. Every receptor here comes from a woman in her 40s in good health and CMV-seropositive.

V and J are TRBV10-2 and TRBJ2-7; no clear D. There are 11 residues in the CDR3. Germline CDR1 WSHSY, CDR2 SAAADI. The V end lost 5 bases, the J end lost 3 bases, and 5 bases lay between the germline ends. CDR3 amino acids: CASSIGYEQYF. CDR3 nucleotides: TGCGCCAGCAGTATCGGCTACGAGCAGTACTTC.

This clone was seen just once. The CDR3 sequence: CASSLGGRGRQETQYF. As DNA, the CDR3 is TGTGCCAGCAGCTTAGGTGGCAGGGGACGCCAAGAGACCCAGTACTTC. The chain joins TRBV11-3 to TRBJ2-5; maybe TRBD1 (6 bases). V lost 1 base and J lost 1, with 13 bases in between. Looked up from germline, CDR1 is SGHNT and CDR2 is YENEEA. This CDR3 contains 16 residues.

The chain has TRBV9 and TRBJ1-2; D is unresolved. The CDR3 extends over 15 amino acids. The V gene lost 4 bases and the J gene lost 4 bases, with 17 bases spanning the gap. From germline, CDR1 is SGDLS and CDR2 YYNGEE. CDR3 nucleotides: TGTGCCAGCAGCCCACCCACTACCGTCAGCTATGGCTACACCTTC. Translation: CASSPPTTVSYGYTF.

This chain links TRBV2 with TRBJ1-5; 11 positions agree with TRBD1. The germline V gene encodes CDR1 SNHLY and CDR2 FYNNEI. After removal of 6 bases from V and 6 bases from J, the junction contained 7 bases not matched to a gene. CDR3 length equals 15 residues. CDR3 region: CASRVGTGGGQPQHF. Here the CDR3 DNA reads TGTGCCAGCAGGGTCGGGACAGGGGGAGGTCAGCCCCAGCATTTT.

This chain links TRBV2 with TRBJ1-6; 7 bases are a match to TRBD1. This CDR3 is 11 amino acids long. From germline, CDR1 is SNHLY and CDR2 FYNNEI. V shed 4 bases, J shed 17 bases, and the junction held 5 bases outside the gene matches. CDR3 bases: TGTGCCAGCAGTGGGTACAGGGGAATCCACTTT. Protein product: CASSGYRGIHF.

This chain's CDR3 is CASSEIGGAYEQYF. In DNA, the CDR3 is TGTGCCAGCTCGGAAATTGGGGGGGCCTACGAGCAGTACTTC. The chain links TRBV18 to TRBJ2-5, with 7 bases lining up with TRBD2. The J call could be wrong; TRBJ2-7 is a better fit for the DNA end. Germline-derived CDR1 and CDR2 are KGHSH and LQKENI. The CDR3 contains 14 residues.

V usage is TRBV6-5 and J usage is TRBJ2-3, with a weak D call TRBD2 (6 bases). Germline V gene sequence: CDR1 MNHEY, CDR2 SVGAGI. Deletions cut 5 bases from V and 3 bases from J, with 6 bases between. The CDR3 is 12 residues long. The CDR3 loop reads CASSRGTDTQYF. The CDR3 DNA follows: TGTGCCAGCAGTCGGGGGACAGATACGCAGTATTTT.

This clone came up once. The V gene is TRBV27, the J gene TRBJ1-2; 10 nucleotides align to TRBD1. Germline V gene data show CDR1 as MNHEY and CDR2 as SMNVEV (reference sequence). The CDR3 covers 15 residues. After removal of 5 bases from V and 9 bases from J, the junction contained 12 bases not matched to a gene. CDR3: CASSPVRDRGGRYTF. Here the CDR3 DNA reads TGTGCCAGCAGTCCCGTCCGGGACAGGGGCGGTCGCTACACCTTC.

The chain combines TRBV7-3 with TRBJ2-1; TRBD2 agrees at 11 bases. V dropped 5 bases and J dropped 5; count of bases not matched to a gene: 8. This CDR3 has 16 amino acids. Germline V CDR1 and CDR2: SGHTA, FQGTGA. The CDR3 region is CASSRSLAGADNEQFF. DNA of the CDR3: TGTGCCAGCAGCCGGTCACTAGCGGGGGCCGACAATGAGCAGTTCTTC.

J is TRBJ1-1 and V is TRBV6-5; TRBD1 aligns across 7 bases. The germline V gene encodes CDR1 MNHEY and CDR2 SVGAGI. V dropped 7 bases and J dropped 0; count of bases not matched to a gene: 5. The CDR3 extends over 14 amino acids. CDR3 protein: CASTRTGVNTEAFF. CDR3 sequence (DNA): TGTGCCAGCACCCGAACAGGGGTGAACACTGAAGCTTTCTTT.

The V and J genes are TRBV5-1 and TRBJ1-5, with D perhaps matching TRBD1 (6 bases). Germline assignment: CDR1 SGHRS and CDR2 YFSETQ. Trimming shortened V by 4 bases and J by 1 base, and 9 bases separated the two germline ends. The CDR3 runs 14 residues. The CDR3 DNA reads TGCGCCAGCAGCCCTGGACAGAGCAATCAGCCCCAGCATTTT. This encodes CASSPGQSNQPQHF.

The V call is TRBV7-9, the J call TRBJ2-5; a weak D match, TRBD1 (6 bases). This CDR3 has 15 residues. The V end was cut by 5 bases, the J end by 1 base, with 14 bases between. The germline V gene has CDR1 SEHNR and CDR2 FQNEAQ (reference sequence). Written as DNA, the CDR3 is TGTGCCAGCAGCCTTGTGCGGACAGCCCAAGAGACCCAGTACTTC. This translates into CASSLVRTAQETQYF.

This clone was seen a single time. The chain uses TRBV15 and TRBJ2-5; perhaps TRBD1 as D (6 bases). The germline V and J ends were trimmed by 0 bases and 5 bases, with 10 bases remaining between them. The CDR3 is made up of 14 amino acids. Germline V gives CDR1 LNHNV, CDR2 YYDKDF (reference sequence). As DNA, the CDR3 is TGTGCCACCAGCAGAGATCTGGGGGCTGAGACCCAGTACTTC. It is translated as CATSRDLGAETQYF.

The rearrangement links TRBV5-6 to TRBJ1-4; the match to TRBD1 covers 11 bases. This CDR3 comprises 13 residues. Germline values: CDR1 SGHDT, CDR2 YYEEEE. V dropped 4 bases and J dropped 14; count of bases not matched to a gene: 7. CDR3 region: CASSRTGGAVLFF. The DNA of the CDR3 is TGTGCCAGCAGCCGGACAGGGGGCGCGGTCCTGTTTTTT.

This rearrangement joins TRBV5-6 to TRBJ2-1; TRBD2 might be the D (6 bases). Per the germline V gene, CDR1 is SGHDT and CDR2 is YYEEEE. The CDR3 has 14 residues. Trimming took off 4 bases at V and 8 bases at J, with 16 bases between the two ends. As DNA, the CDR3 is TGTGCCAGCAGCCCGGGTGCGGGGCTCGATGAGCAGTTCTTC. It is translated as CASSPGAGLDEQFF.

The gene calls are TRBV7-9 and TRBJ1-5; maybe TRBD1 (5 bases). Trimming cost V 5 bases and J 5 bases, with 13 bases left between them. The CDR3 runs to 14 residues. Germline CDR1 SEHNR, CDR2 FQNEAQ (reference sequence). CDR3 amino acids: CASSPMGGDQPQHF. The CDR3 DNA follows: TGTGCCAGCAGCCCTATGGGGGGAGATCAGCCCCAGCATTTT.

This rearrangement joins TRBV7-7 to TRBJ2-1; TRBD2 might be the D (5 bases). The CDR3 is 14 residues long. Trimming cost V 6 bases and J 8 bases, with 17 bases left between them. Germline values: CDR1 SSHAT, CDR2 FNYEAQ (reference sequence). The CDR3 is CASSFQLLGDEQFF. The CDR3 DNA reads as TGTGCCAGCAGTTTCCAACTACTAGGCGATGAGCAGTTCTTC.

CDR3 residues: CASSDGTGISGYTF. The CDR3 DNA sequence: TGTGCCAGCAGTGACGGGACAGGGATTAGTGGCTACACCTTC. V is TRBV6-4 and J is TRBJ1-2; 9 positions agree with TRBD1. CDR1 and CDR2 (germline): MRHNA, SNTAGT. J was trimmed by 7 bases and V by 2 bases; bases with no gene match: 5. This CDR3 is 14 amino acids long.

This chain joins TRBV4-3 and TRBJ1-1, with D possibly being TRBD1 (5 bases). Germline loops: CDR1 LGHNA, CDR2 YSLEER. The CDR3 is 15 amino acids. The V end was cut by 2 bases, the J end by 4 bases, with 14 bases between. The CDR3 protein is CASSQQQGTGTEAFF. In DNA, the CDR3 is TGCGCCAGCAGCCAACAGCAGGGCACCGGCACTGAAGCTTTCTTT.

This clone appeared a few times. The chain links TRBV13 to TRBJ1-1, with D possibly being TRBD1 (5 bases). This CDR3 has 14 amino acids. Trimming pared 6 bases from V and 3 bases from J, leaving 14 bases between. Germline V gene lookup returns CDR1 PRHDT and CDR2 FYEKMQ (reference sequence). The CDR3: CASRLTGGDTEAFF. DNA for the CDR3: TGTGCCAGCAGGCTAACGGGGGGGGACACTGAAGCTTTCTTT.

The chain carries TRBV18 and TRBJ2-5; 7 bases are a match to TRBD2. Germline trimming cut 3 bases from V and 4 bases from J; bases unmatched to any gene: 5. Looked up from germline, CDR1 is KGHSH and CDR2 is LQKENI. CDR3 size: 14 residues. CDR3 region: CASSPAGEGETQYF. DNA of the CDR3: TGTGCCAGCTCACCCGCCGGGGAGGGAGAGACCCAGTACTTC.